The present entry profiles one T cell receptor (beta chain) with its context. What it binds is not known. Assay: immunoSEQ multiplex PCR; the TCRdb copy retains only in-frame clones and omits some. The sample has about 24,000 clones, 82% seen once. Germline CDR1 is SGHTA and CDR2 is FQGNSA. V gave up 1 base and J gave up 0 bases, with 5 bases separating them. The CDR3 extends over 14 amino acids. The data were taken from a study of T cells in tumors after PD-1 blockade. For the study at large: Treatment was either pembrolizumab 200 mg every 3 weeks or cemiplimab 350 mg every 2 weeks. Daily vismodegib 150 mg continued in a subset of anti-PD-1-treated patients.

Broader study findings: Roughly 42% of tumor TCR clonotypes were also found in blood.

This specimen was PBMCs, taken after anti-PD-1 treatment. The rearrangement links TRBV7-2 to TRBJ2-3; D is ambiguous. The origin of this receptor is a human donor with basal cell carcinoma. The CDR3 nucleotides read TGTGCCAGCAGCTTAGGTTCTAGCACAGATACGCAGTATTTT. It encodes CASSLGSSTDTQYF. The full variable domain, in which reference TRBV7-2 and TRBJ2-3 provide the parts outside the CDR3, is GAGVSQSPSNKVTEKGKDVELRCDPISGHTALYWYRQSLGQGLEFLIYFQGNSAPDKSGLPSDRFSAERTGGSVSTLTIQRTQQEDSAVYLCASSLGSSTDTQYFGPGTRLTVL.